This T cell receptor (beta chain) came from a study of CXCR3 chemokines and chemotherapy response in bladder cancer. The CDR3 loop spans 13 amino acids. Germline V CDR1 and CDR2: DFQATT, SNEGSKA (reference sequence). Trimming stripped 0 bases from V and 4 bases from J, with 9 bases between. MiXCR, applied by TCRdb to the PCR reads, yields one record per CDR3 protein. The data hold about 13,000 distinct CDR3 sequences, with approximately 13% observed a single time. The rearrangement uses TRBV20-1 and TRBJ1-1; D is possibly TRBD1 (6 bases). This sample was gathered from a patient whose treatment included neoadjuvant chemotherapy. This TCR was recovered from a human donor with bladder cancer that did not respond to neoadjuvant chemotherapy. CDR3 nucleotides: TGCAGTGCTAGAGATGGCAGGGGCACTGAAGCTTTCTTT. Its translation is CSARDGRGTEAFF.